The 22 T cell receptor beta chains below come from one sample, sequenced in a study of molecular identifiers for immune sequencing clone quantification. TCRdb redid the calling of the PCR reads with MiXCR, one entry per CDR3 protein. The table includes around 470,000 distinct CDR3 sequences, over 20% detected once. Material: naive CD8+ T cells from blood, with Jurkat cell RNA spiked in. Subset in this sample: FACS-sorted CD8+CD4-CCR7+CD45RA+ naive T cells. These TCRs come from a human donor in good health. Some libraries in this study had Jurkat cell RNA spiked in.

The CDR3 nucleotides are TGTGCCAGCAGCTTAGGCCCAGGAGTTACCTACGAGCAGTACTTC. This translates into CASSLGPGVTYEQYF. This chain links TRBV7-6 with TRBJ2-7; no clear D gene. This CDR3 spans 15 amino acids. Trimming removed 1 base at V and 2 bases at J, with 12 bases between. CDR1 SGHVS and CDR2 FNYEAQ come from the germline V gene.

This clonotype was observed a single time. Germline is not matched at one junction end, which may reflect a read error. The chain carries TRBV4-2 and TRBJ2-7; D is undetermined. This CDR3 is 12 amino acids long. CDR1 and CDR2 (germline): LGHNA, YNFKEQ. The CDR3 bases are TGTGCCAGCAGCCAACGGTCCTTCGAGCAGTACTTC. Translating it yields CASSQRSFEQYF.

The rearrangement joins TRBV12-3 or TRBV12-4 to TRBJ2-1; 9 nucleotides align to TRBD2. V trimming: 4 bases; J trimming: 7 bases; junction bases outside the gene matches: 8. There are 15 residues in the CDR3. CDR3 sequence: CASSSAGGLGNEQFF. The CDR3 DNA reads TGTGCCAGCAGTTCGGCGGGGGGGCTGGGAAATGAGCAGTTCTTC.

This clonotype has a handful of counts. The chain employs TRBV20-1 and TRBJ2-7; TRBD1 aligns across 9 bases. The CDR3 contains 13 residues. V lost 6 bases, J lost 2 bases, and 5 bases stayed unmatched. The germline V gene has CDR1 DFQATT and CDR2 SNEGSKA (reference sequence). The CDR3 sequence is CSAAGTGTYEQYF. The CDR3 nucleotides read TGCAGTGCGGCAGGGACAGGGACCTACGAGCAGTACTTC.

This clonotype has a handful of counts. The CDR3: CASSHPYTGLAGSHNEQFF. CDR3 DNA: TGTGCCAGCAGCCACCCTTATACCGGACTAGCGGGTTCCCACAATGAGCAGTTCTTC. The chain has TRBV7-9 and TRBJ2-1, with 11 nucleotides matching TRBD2. CDR3 length equals 19 residues. V dropped 5 bases and J dropped 5; count of bases not matched to a gene: 17. From germline, CDR1 is SEHNR and CDR2 FQNEAQ (reference sequence).

This sequence joins TRBV19 and TRBJ2-1; possibly TRBD2 for D (5 bases). The CDR3 covers 16 residues. CDR1 LNHDA and CDR2 SQIVND come from the germline V gene (reference sequence). The germline V and J ends were trimmed by 7 bases and 1 base, with 17 bases remaining between them. This chain's CDR3 is CASTDKRSLSYNEQFF. For the CDR3, the DNA is TGTGCCAGTACCGACAAGCGGTCCCTATCCTACAATGAGCAGTTCTTC.

The V and J genes are TRBV28 and TRBJ2-1, with D tentatively TRBD1 (5 bases). This CDR3 has 18 amino acids. From germline, CDR1 is MDHEN and CDR2 SYDVKM. The germline V and J ends were trimmed by 5 bases and 4 bases, with 24 bases remaining between them. The CDR3: CASSRPLQGINLYNEQFF. CDR3 coding DNA: TGTGCCAGCAGTCGCCCCCTCCAGGGTATTAACCTGTACAATGAGCAGTTCTTC.

This clonotype showed up many times. The genes are TRBV7-9 and TRBJ2-5; D ambiguous. CDR1 is SEHNR and CDR2 is FQNEAQ in the germline V gene (reference sequence). V lost 5 bases and J lost 2, with 9 bases in between. The CDR3 is 13 amino acids. The CDR3 nucleotides are TGTGCCAGCAGCGGATACACTCAAGAGACCCAGTACTTC. The encoded protein is CASSGYTQETQYF.

This clonotype occurred a few times. V usage is TRBV4-1 and J usage is TRBJ2-5, with D perhaps matching TRBD1 or TRBD2 (5 bases each). Trimming stripped 1 base from V and 9 bases from J, with 6 bases between. Germline values: CDR1 MGHRA, CDR2 YSYEKL. The CDR3 covers 11 residues. CDR3 nucleotide sequence: TGCGCCAGCAGCCAAGGGGGGTCCCAGTACTTC. Translation: CASSQGGSQYF.

This clonotype has just a few counts. The V gene is TRBV27, the J gene TRBJ2-7; the match to TRBD2 covers 8 bases. This CDR3 comprises 14 residues. The germline gives CDR1 MNHEY, CDR2 SMNVEV (reference sequence). V was clipped by 6 bases and J by 2 bases; unmatched bases: 6. The CDR3: CASRPGGGTYEQYF. As DNA, the CDR3 is TGTGCCAGCAGGCCCGGGGGGGGAACCTACGAGCAGTACTTC.

With respect to this clonotype: One junction end does not reproduce the germline sequence, and a read error may be involved. The chain has TRBV6-6 and TRBJ1-1; tentative D call: TRBD1 (5 bases). This CDR3 has 14 amino acids. In germline, CDR1 is MNHNY, CDR2 SVGAGI (reference sequence). CDR3 in DNA: TGTGCCAGCAGTTACAGGGGACCGAACACTGGAGCTTTCTTT. This codes for CASSYRGPNTGAFF.

The sample holds many counts of this clonotype. The chain combines TRBV29-1 with TRBJ1-3, with D possibly being TRBD1 (5 bases). There are 14 residues in the CDR3. Germline assignment: CDR1 SQVTM and CDR2 ANQGSEA. Trimming removed 4 bases at V and 0 bases at J, with 10 bases between. The CDR3 DNA is TGCAGCGTTGCCGGGACTGCCTCTGGAAACACCATATATTTT. It encodes CSVAGTASGNTIYF. Full variable domain (outside the CDR3, taken from reference TRBV29-1 and TRBJ1-3): SAVISQKPSRDICQRGTSLTIQCQVDSQVTMMFWYRQQPGQSLTLIATANQGSEATYESGFVIDKFPISRPNLTFSTLTVSNMSPEDSSIYLCSVAGTASGNTIYFGEGSWLTVV.

With respect to this clonotype: Mismatch with germline at one junction end may stem from a read error. This sequence joins TRBV7-9 and TRBJ2-5; 8 bases agree with TRBD1. The CDR3 runs to 14 residues. Germline CDR1 and CDR2: SEHNR and FQNEAQ (reference sequence). CDR3 loop: CSSSLGQGQETQYF. For the CDR3, the DNA is TGTTCCAGCAGTCTTGGACAGGGCCAAGAGACCCAGTACTTC.

CDR3 coding DNA: TGTGCCAGCAGCCAAGATCGTCAGACTCCTGGCACAGATACGCAGTATTTT. It translates to CASSQDRQTPGTDTQYF. The gene calls are TRBV3-1 and TRBJ2-3; D is uncertain. The CDR3 contains 17 residues. Germline-derived CDR1 and CDR2 are LGHDT and YNNKEL (reference sequence). Trimming shortened V by 0 bases and J by 1 base, and 14 bases separated the two germline ends.

This clonotype was seen only a few times. The chain recombines TRBV14 with TRBJ2-7; 8 bases line up with TRBD1. Germline assignment: CDR1 SGHDN and CDR2 FVKESK. The CDR3 covers 15 residues. After removal of 4 bases from V and 3 bases from J, the junction contained 8 bases not matched to a gene. CDR3 in DNA: TGTGCCAGCAGCCCTTTATCGACAGGGGACTACGAGCAGTACTTC. Residues: CASSPLSTGDYEQYF.

A note on this clonotype: A read error may explain this, as a much larger clone is one base away. V is TRBV5-1 and J is TRBJ2-7; D tentatively reads TRBD1 or TRBD2 (5 bases each). Per the germline V gene, CDR1 is SGHRS and CDR2 is YFSETQ. The CDR3 has 13 residues. Trimming took off 5 bases at V and 6 bases at J, with 15 bases between the two ends. CDR3 bases: TGCGCCAGCAGTGCCTGGGGACGGCCCGAGCAGTACTTC. It specifies CASSAWGRPEQYF.

The chain has TRBV19 and TRBJ1-2, with 7 bases that match TRBD1. The J segment lost 6 bases and the V segment lost 1 base, leaving 8 bases of the junction unmatched. The CDR3 runs 15 residues. The germline V gene has CDR1 LNHDA and CDR2 SQIVND (reference sequence). The CDR3 region is CASSIGRGPSNGYTF. The CDR3 region has the DNA TGTGCCAGTAGTATAGGAAGGGGGCCTTCGAATGGCTACACCTTC.

This clonotype was counted a few times. This rearrangement joins TRBV5-6 to TRBJ1-6; unclear D gene. V lost 3 bases and J 6 bases, leaving 7 bases between the germline ends. Looked up from germline, CDR1 is SGHDT and CDR2 is YYEEEE. The CDR3 extends over 13 amino acids. The CDR3: CASSWEFNSPLHF. CDR3 nucleotide sequence: TGTGCCAGCAGCTGGGAATTTAATTCACCCCTCCACTTT.

The J gene is TRBJ2-5, the V gene TRBV5-5; D is undetermined. Germline V gives CDR1 SGHKS, CDR2 YYEKEE (reference sequence). CDR3 size: 13 residues. V lost 4 bases to trimming and J lost 4 bases, with 11 bases between them. This chain's CDR3 is CASSMEWRETQYF. CDR3 DNA: TGTGCCAGCAGCATGGAATGGAGAGAGACCCAGTACTTC.

This chain connects TRBV13 to TRBJ2-3, with 9 bases matching TRBD1. The junction had 10 bases not matched to a gene; V was cut back by 5 bases and J by 4 bases. The CDR3 contains 16 residues. Germline CDR1 is PRHDT and CDR2 is FYEKMQ (reference sequence). The CDR3 nucleotides read TGTGCCAGCAGCCCAACAATAACAGGGGGCCCAGATACGCAGTATTTT. Encoded protein: CASSPTITGGPDTQYF.

Turning to this clonotype: A read error may explain this, as a much larger clone is one base away. The chain is built from TRBV14 and TRBJ1-2; D uncertain. CDR3 length equals 12 residues. Germline-derived CDR1 and CDR2 are SGHDN and FVKESK. The CDR3 DNA is TGTGCCAGCAGCCAACGTAACCATGGCTACACCTTC. Translation: CASSQRNHGYTF. Using reference TRBV14 and TRBJ1-2 for the parts outside the CDR3, the full variable domain is EAGVTQFPSHSVIEKGQTVTLRCDPISGHDNLYWYRRVMGKEIKFLLHFVKESKQDESGMPNNRFLAERTGGTYSTLKVQPAELEDSGVYFCASSQRNHGYTFGSGTRLTVV.

This clonotype was recorded a few times. The V gene is TRBV7-9, the J gene TRBJ2-2; the D is unclear. CDR1 and CDR2 from the germline V gene are SEHNR and FQNEAQ (reference sequence). This CDR3 comprises 14 residues. Trimming pared 7 bases from V and 1 base from J, leaving 10 bases between. Here the CDR3 reads CASNPQENTGELFF. Here the CDR3 DNA reads TGTGCCAGCAACCCCCAAGAGAACACCGGGGAGCTGTTTTTT.